This T cell receptor beta chain was identified during a study of CD8+ T cells in alopecia areata. Findings and limits, study-wide: Lesional scalp exceeded normal scalp in clonality, especially in alopecia totalis/universalis.

J gave up 9 bases and V 6 bases, and 9 bases lay outside the gene matches. Germline CDR1 LNHDA, CDR2 SQIVND (reference sequence). There are 14 residues in the CDR3. Using a FACSAria, the CD4+ and CD8+ T cells were sorted from the PBMCs. This clone has ten or more counts. The antigen remains unidentified. Isolated RNA was reverse transcribed into cDNA used as the sequencing template. The data were produced by immunoSEQ multiplex PCR, yet TCRdb's version contains in-frame clones alone and is incomplete. The sample contains about 98,000 clones, roughly 42% of which appear only once. The origin of this receptor is a human donor with alopecia areata. The material sequenced was CD4+ T cells sorted from blood. J is TRBJ2-1 and V is TRBV19, with 9 bases fitting TRBD2. The CDR3 is CASRSSSGMVEQFF. CDR3 coding DNA: TGTGCCAGTAGAAGCTCTAGCGGGATGGTTGAGCAGTTCTTC.